The 17 T cell receptor beta chains presented below share a single source sample, sequenced in a study of PD-L1 blockade in urothelial cancer. Indicated time point: peripheral blood 6 weeks after treatment start. Measured with immunoSEQ multiplex PCR; TCRdb has only the in-frame clones, and not every one. The sample carries around 49,000 clones, 88% recorded once. Sequences were derived from PBMCs, sampled around atezolizumab (anti-PD-L1) treatment. The receptors derive from a man in his 60s with urothelial cancer.

The chain recombines TRBV28 with TRBJ2-7, with a tentative D call TRBD2 (6 bases). Trimming left V 3 bases short and J 3 bases short, with 9 bases between. Germline V CDR1 and CDR2: MDHEN, SYDVKM. This CDR3 spans 13 amino acids. The CDR3 DNA reads TGTGCCAGCAGTTTGGGGAGGTACTACGAGCAGTACTTC. Its translation: CASSLGRYYEQYF.

The chain recombines TRBV28 with TRBJ2-1; TRBD1 agrees at 9 bases. Trimming removed 1 base from V and 7 bases from J; junction bases left unmatched: 8. Germline V lookup: CDR1 MDHEN, CDR2 SYDVKM. The CDR3 consists of 16 residues. The CDR3 spells CASSLLGQGIGNEQFF. The CDR3 DNA reads TGTGCCAGCAGTTTATTAGGACAGGGGATCGGAAATGAGCAGTTCTTC.

This chain uses TRBV7-2 with TRBJ2-3; the D gene is possibly TRBD2 (5 bases). Germline V gene sequence: CDR1 SGHTA, CDR2 FQGNSA. CDR3 length equals 15 residues. The V end was cut by 2 bases, the J end by 0 bases, with 9 bases between. The CDR3 DNA reads as TGTGCCAGCAGCTTAAGAGCGGAAAGCACAGATACGCAGTATTTT. Translation: CASSLRAESTDTQYF.

The V and J genes are TRBV28 and TRBJ1-1; 7 bases are a match to TRBD1. The CDR3 contains 12 residues. CDR1 and CDR2 from the germline V gene are MDHEN and SYDVKM. V dropped 6 bases and J dropped 11; count of bases not matched to a gene: 9. CDR3 loop: CASRNDRVEAFF. The CDR3 bases are TGTGCCAGCAGAAACGACAGGGTCGAGGCTTTCTTT.

The gene calls are TRBV7-2 and TRBJ2-3; D remains ambiguous. Trimming cost V 2 bases and J 0 bases, with 12 bases left between them. This CDR3 is built from 16 residues. Looked up from germline, CDR1 is SGHTA and CDR2 is FQGNSA. CDR3 sequence reads: CASSLISGGSTDTQYF. The CDR3, as DNA: TGTGCCAGCAGCTTAATAAGTGGCGGAAGCACAGATACGCAGTATTTT.

This chain links TRBV18 with TRBJ2-7; 9 nucleotides match TRBD1. Germline CDR1 is KGHSH and CDR2 is LQKENI. This CDR3 is built from 17 residues. With V trimmed by 8 bases and J by 9 bases, 23 bases remained unmatched. The CDR3, as DNA: TGTGCCAGCCCCACCGGGACAGGGCTATTCCCAGAAGACGGGCAGTACTTC. Translated: CASPTGTGLFPEDGQYF.

The CDR3 region has the DNA TGTGCCAGCAGCTTGGAGCCCGGGGGTGGAAACACCATATATTTT. Amino acids: CASSLEPGGGNTIYF. The chain employs TRBV5-5 and TRBJ1-3; tentative D call: TRBD1 (5 bases). V was pared by 0 bases and J by 3 bases, with 10 bases between. Germline CDR1 is SGHKS and CDR2 is YYEKEE (reference sequence). There are 15 residues in the CDR3.

The chain links TRBV5-1 to TRBJ2-3; 9 bases map to TRBD1. The CDR3 loop spans 15 amino acids. The ends lost 4 bases at V and 6 bases at J; junction bases unmatched: 9. CDR1 is SGHRS, CDR2 YFSETQ, per germline. CDR3 loop: CASSGPGQGKDTQYF. In nucleotides, the CDR3 is TGCGCCAGCAGCGGGCCGGGACAGGGTAAGGATACGCAGTATTTT.

The rearrangement joins TRBV6-5 to TRBJ1-1, with 9 bases aligning to TRBD1. In germline, CDR1 is MNHEY, CDR2 SVGAGI. Losses at the gene ends were 6 bases for V and 6 bases for J; bases not matched to a gene: 8. The CDR3 is made up of 14 amino acids. This CDR3 is CASRGQGGKAEAFF. CDR3 bases: TGTGCCAGCAGGGGACAGGGCGGGAAGGCTGAAGCTTTCTTT.

The rearrangement uses TRBV5-1 and TRBJ1-2; D perhaps matches TRBD1 (5 bases). Germline assignment: CDR1 SGHRS and CDR2 YFSETQ. This CDR3 is built from 13 residues. The V and J ends lost 4 bases and 7 bases respectively, with 14 bases between them. This CDR3 is CASSPVSGAGYTF. The CDR3, as DNA: TGCGCCAGCAGCCCCGTTTCTGGGGCTGGCTACACCTTC.

This chain links TRBV19 with TRBJ1-1; TRBD1 agrees at 8 bases. CDR3 length: 15 residues. V lost 3 bases, J lost 5 bases, and 8 bases stayed unmatched. Germline V gene sequence: CDR1 LNHDA, CDR2 SQIVND (reference sequence). This chain's CDR3 is CASSMETGGWTEAFF. The CDR3 nucleotides read TGTGCCAGTAGTATGGAAACAGGGGGTTGGACTGAAGCTTTCTTT.

V gene TRBV9 combines with J gene TRBJ1-2; D gene uncertain. Deletions cut 3 bases from V and 6 bases from J, with 18 bases between. The CDR3 is 15 amino acids. Germline CDR1 and CDR2: SGDLS and YYNGEE. The CDR3 region has the DNA TGTGCCAGCAGCGCCCCCGGAGACCTTACCAATGGCTACACCTTC. The encoded protein is CASSAPGDLTNGYTF.

This clone was seen a single time. The chain joins TRBV4-3 to TRBJ1-5; TRBD1 is a possible D gene (5 bases). The CDR3 sequence is 16 residues long. From germline, CDR1 is LGHNA and CDR2 YSLEER. The V end was cut by 0 bases, the J end by 7 bases, with 16 bases between. CDR3 region: CASSQDMAGHRQPQHF. CDR3 in DNA: TGCGCCAGCAGCCAAGATATGGCGGGGCACAGGCAGCCCCAGCATTTT.

The rearrangement links TRBV2 to TRBJ2-7, with 7 bases identical to TRBD1. The CDR3 extends over 14 amino acids. The ends lost 4 bases at V and 2 bases at J; junction bases unmatched: 5. CDR1 is SNHLY and CDR2 is FYNNEI in the germline V gene. The CDR3 spells CASSAGTVPYEQYF. CDR3 sequence (DNA): TGTGCCAGCAGTGCCGGGACAGTCCCCTACGAGCAGTACTTC. Based on the CDR3 plus reference TRBV2 and TRBJ2-7, the full variable domain is EPEVTQTPSHQVTQMGQEVILRCVPISNHLYFYWYRQILGQKVEFLVSFYNNEISEKSEIFDDQFSVERPDGSNFTLKIRSTKLEDSAMYFCASSAGTVPYEQYFGPGTRLTVT.

The chain couples TRBV7-6 to TRBJ1-1, with 9 bases that match TRBD1. Germline V lookup: CDR1 SGHVS, CDR2 FNYEAQ. The CDR3 has 15 amino acids. V gave up 5 bases and J gave up 4 bases; unmatched junction bases: 8. CDR3: CASSPDRGTSTEAFF. CDR3 nucleotide sequence: TGTGCCAGCAGCCCGGACAGGGGCACTAGCACTGAAGCTTTCTTT.

This CDR3 is CASSVGQGIAYEQYF. The CDR3 region has the DNA TGTGCCAGTAGTGTCGGACAGGGGATCGCCTACGAGCAGTACTTC. The V and J genes are TRBV19 and TRBJ2-7, with 9 bases that match TRBD1. Germline CDR1 LNHDA, CDR2 SQIVND (reference sequence). Trimming removed 5 bases from V and 2 bases from J; junction bases left unmatched: 7. CDR3 length: 15 amino acids.

The V gene is TRBV6-6, the J gene TRBJ1-2; 8 nucleotides agree with TRBD1. Germline V lookup: CDR1 MNHNY, CDR2 SVGAGI (reference sequence). The CDR3 sequence is 14 residues long. The V gene end was trimmed by 5 bases and the J gene end by 8 bases; junction bases not matched to a gene: 10. The CDR3 loop reads CASSQSGGWGGYTF. The CDR3 DNA follows: TGTGCCAGCAGTCAGTCAGGGGGCTGGGGGGGCTACACCTTC.